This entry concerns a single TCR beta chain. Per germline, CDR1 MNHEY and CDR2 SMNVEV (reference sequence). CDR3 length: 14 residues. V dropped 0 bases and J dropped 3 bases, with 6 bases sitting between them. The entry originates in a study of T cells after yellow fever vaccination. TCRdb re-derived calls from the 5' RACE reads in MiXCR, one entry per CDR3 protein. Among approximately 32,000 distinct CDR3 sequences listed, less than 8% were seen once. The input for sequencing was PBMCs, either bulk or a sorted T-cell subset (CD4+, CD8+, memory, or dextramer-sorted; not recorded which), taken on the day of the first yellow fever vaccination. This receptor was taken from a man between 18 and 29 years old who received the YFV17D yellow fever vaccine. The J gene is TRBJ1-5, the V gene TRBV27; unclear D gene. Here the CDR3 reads CASSLSGFNQPQHF. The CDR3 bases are TGTGCCAGCAGTTTATCGGGTTTCAATCAGCCCCAGCATTTT.